This TCR beta chain was recorded in a study of T-cell memory formation after mild COVID-19. About the research overall: TCR clusters were mostly donor specific. Study-wide points: What remained unconfirmed was the SARS-CoV-2 specificity of second-wave clones peaking on day 37. Contracting clones, day 15 to 85, had balanced CD4/CD8, and later expanders favored CD4+. CD4+ contracting clones lay mainly in CM and EM, CD8+ ones in EMRA.

About this clonotype itself: Its target is unknown.

MiXCR, run by TCRdb on the 5' RACE reads, gives a single entry per CDR3 protein. Among about 100,000 distinct CDR3 sequences, over 8.5% were seen once, and the ten largest hold around 40%. Trimming at V came to 3 bases and at J to 0 bases, leaving 5 bases not matched to a gene. This CDR3 has 15 amino acids. Germline V gene lookup returns CDR1 SGHDT and CDR2 YYEEEE. Sequenced input: PBMCs or a T cell subset sorted from them (not recorded which). The TCR sequence derives from a man between 18 and 29 years old who had mild COVID-19 (a few samples of this study predate the infection). Cell type and time point are not known. The chain is built from TRBV5-6 and TRBJ2-7; TRBD1 agrees at 8 bases. The CDR3 reads CASSSGGSGSYEQYF. The CDR3 nucleotides are TGTGCCAGCAGCTCAGGGGGCTCGGGCTCCTACGAGCAGTACTTC.